These 31 T cell receptor beta chains originate from one sample sequenced in a study of shared clonotypes between healthy human individuals. TCRdb keeps only in-frame clones here, not all; method: immunoSEQ multiplex PCR. The table lists some 500,000 clones, about 80% of them singletons. Sequencing was carried out using PBMCs. The receptors were gathered from a woman in her thirties or forties in good health. Some clones in this sample may be carry-over from other donors' samples.

This sequence joins TRBV30 and TRBJ1-5; D remains unclear. With 4 bases removed from V and 1 base from J, the gap between germline ends came to 23 bases. There are 18 residues in the CDR3. Germline V gene lookup returns CDR1 GTSNPN and CDR2 SVGIG (reference sequence). This CDR3 is CAWKSRAAGDLSNQPQHF. CDR3 in DNA: TGTGCCTGGAAGAGCCGGGCCGCCGGGGATTTGAGCAATCAGCCCCAGCATTTT.

This clone was counted a single time. A clone one base away is much larger, so this may be a read error. The chain combines TRBV4-2 with TRBJ1-1; TRBD1 matches at 8 bases. Germline CDR1 is LGHNA and CDR2 is YNFKEQ. The CDR3 covers 16 residues. CDR3 loop: CASSPWTGIADTEALF. The CDR3 DNA reads TGTGCCAGCAGCCCGTGGACAGGGATTGCGGACACTGAAGCTTTATTT.

As for this clone: This sample includes further DNA sequences coding for the same CDR3. This rearrangement joins TRBV15 to TRBJ2-7; D remains unclear. CDR1 LNHNV and CDR2 YYDKDF come from the germline V gene (reference sequence). Trimming removed 0 bases at V and 3 bases at J, with 6 bases between. The CDR3 consists of 13 residues. CDR3 in DNA: TGTGCCACCAGCAGAGATCGAGGCTACGAGCAGTACTTC. Protein sequence: CATSRDRGYEQYF.

This clone has a count of ten or more. The chain has TRBV27 and TRBJ2-7; 8 positions match TRBD2. There are 16 residues in the CDR3. J lost 0 bases, V lost 1 base, and 5 bases had no gene match. CDR1 and CDR2 from the germline V gene are MNHEY and SMNVEV (reference sequence). CDR3: CASSLLESGSSYEQYF. The CDR3 region has the DNA TGTGCCAGCAGTTTATTAGAAAGCGGGAGCTCCTACGAGCAGTACTTC.

The chain joins TRBV7-9 to TRBJ1-2; 9 positions match TRBD1. Germline-derived CDR1 and CDR2 are SEHNR and FQNEAQ (reference sequence). The CDR3 runs 16 residues. The junction had 8 bases not matched to a gene; V was cut back by 3 bases and J by 3 bases. CDR3 sequence: CASSLNRGRVDYGYTF. The CDR3 coding sequence is TGTGCCAGCAGCTTGAACAGGGGGCGGGTGGACTATGGCTACACCTTC.

CDR3 DNA sequence: TGTGCCAGTAGTATACCAGGGGGCTCATACGAGCAGTACTTC. Its translation: CASSIPGGSYEQYF. V is TRBV19 and J is TRBJ2-7; TRBD1 agrees at 8 bases. The germline CDR1 and CDR2 sequences are LNHDA and SQIVND (reference sequence). Trimming removed 2 bases from V and 4 bases from J; junction bases left unmatched: 4. This CDR3 has 14 residues. The full variable domain, completed using reference TRBV19 and TRBJ2-7, is DGGITQSPKYLFRKEGQNVTLSCEQNLNHDAMYWYRQDPGQGLRLIYYSQIVNDFQKGDIAEGYSVSREKKESFPLTVTSAQKNPTAFYLCASSIPGGSYEQYFGPGTRLTVT.

The table lists this clone with a few counts. The chain carries TRBV19 and TRBJ1-4; TRBD1 matches 8 bases. This CDR3 has 15 residues. CDR1 and CDR2 (germline): LNHDA, SQIVND (reference sequence). V lost 4 bases and J lost 2; bases outside the gene matches: 3. The CDR3, as DNA: TGTGCCAGTAGTACGACAGGGGCTACTAATGAAAAACTGTTTTTT. Its translation: CASSTTGATNEKLFF. The variable domain in full, completed from reference TRBV19 and TRBJ1-4, reads DGGITQSPKYLFRKEGQNVTLSCEQNLNHDAMYWYRQDPGQGLRLIYYSQIVNDFQKGDIAEGYSVSREKKESFPLTVTSAQKNPTAFYLCASSTTGATNEKLFFGSGTQLSVL.

The J gene is TRBJ2-3, the V gene TRBV5-1; 8 nucleotides match TRBD1. Germline CDR1 and CDR2: SGHRS and YFSETQ. J lost 4 bases, V lost 4 bases, and 5 bases had no gene match. The CDR3 sequence is 14 residues long. CDR3 residues: CASSATGGSDTQYF. Here the CDR3 DNA reads TGCGCCAGCAGCGCCACAGGGGGGTCAGATACGCAGTATTTT.

This chain uses TRBV30 with TRBJ2-2; no definite D call. The V end lost 2 bases, the J end lost 6 bases, and 10 bases lay between the germline ends. The V gene's germline CDR1 is GTSNPN and CDR2 SVGIG (reference sequence). The CDR3 sequence is 13 residues long. CDR3 region: CAWSKRLPGELFF. CDR3 nucleotides: TGTGCCTGGAGTAAAAGGCTACCCGGGGAGCTGTTTTTT.

The rearrangement uses TRBV5-1 and TRBJ2-1, with 7 positions matching TRBD1. The V gene end was trimmed by 5 bases and the J gene end by 0 bases; junction bases not matched to a gene: 5. Germline V lookup: CDR1 SGHRS, CDR2 YFSETQ. This CDR3 contains 15 residues. CDR3 nucleotides: TGCGCCAGCAGTACACAGGGGCCCTCCTACAATGAGCAGTTCTTC. Its translation is CASSTQGPSYNEQFF. The variable domain in full, completed from reference TRBV5-1 and TRBJ2-1, reads KAGVTQTPRYLIKTRGQQVTLSCSPISGHRSVSWYQQTPGQGLQFLFEYFSETQRNKGNFPGRFSGRQFSNSRSEMNVSTLELGDSALYLCASSTQGPSYNEQFFGPGTRLTVL.

This sequence joins TRBV27 and TRBJ2-7; TRBD2 matches at 7 bases. The CDR3 has 17 residues. V lost 5 bases to trimming and J lost 2 bases; unmatched junction nucleotides: 15. Germline CDR1 reads MNHEY; CDR2 reads SMNVEV (reference sequence). The CDR3 sequence: CASSRRVVAGPAYEQYF. CDR3 nucleotide sequence: TGTGCCAGCAGTAGAAGGGTGGTAGCGGGCCCTGCCTACGAGCAGTACTTC.

J is TRBJ2-5 and V is TRBV19; D is perhaps TRBD1 (5 bases). V shed 3 bases and J shed 1 base, with 12 bases lying between them. Germline assignment: CDR1 LNHDA and CDR2 SQIVND (reference sequence). This CDR3 spans 15 amino acids. In DNA, the CDR3 is TGTGCCAGTAGTATGGGGCGGAATTCCCAAGAGACCCAGTACTTC. This encodes CASSMGRNSQETQYF. Full variable domain (missing parts from reference TRBV19 and TRBJ2-5): DGGITQSPKYLFRKEGQNVTLSCEQNLNHDAMYWYRQDPGQGLRLIYYSQIVNDFQKGDIAEGYSVSREKKESFPLTVTSAQKNPTAFYLCASSMGRNSQETQYFGPGTRLLVL.

The rearrangement uses TRBV5-1 and TRBJ1-5; weak D call: TRBD1 (6 bases). Germline V gene lookup returns CDR1 SGHRS and CDR2 YFSETQ. This CDR3 region has 15 residues. V lost 4 bases to trimming and J lost 2 bases, with 13 bases between them. The CDR3 region is CASSPGTIGNQPQHF. The CDR3 bases are TGCGCCAGCAGCCCAGGGACAATCGGCAATCAGCCCCAGCATTTT.

The CDR3 is CASSLAGDGGDTEAFF. In nucleotides, the CDR3 is TGTGCCAGCAGCTTAGCGGGGGACGGTGGGGACACTGAAGCTTTCTTT. The rearrangement links TRBV11-2 to TRBJ1-1; D might be TRBD1 (5 bases). The CDR3 covers 16 residues. Trimming removed 1 base from V and 3 bases from J, with 15 bases in between. Germline CDR1 is SGHAT and CDR2 is FQNNGV. Full variable domain (rest looked up from reference TRBV11-2 and TRBJ1-1): EAGVAQSPRYKIIEKRQSVAFWCNPISGHATLYWYQQILGQGPKLLIQFQNNGVVDDSQLPKDRFSAERLKGVDSTLKIQPAKLEDSAVYLCASSLAGDGGDTEAFFGQGTRLTVV.

The chain recombines TRBV5-1 with TRBJ2-7; D not resolved. Germline assignment: CDR1 SGHRS and CDR2 YFSETQ. V lost 7 bases and J lost 3, with 20 bases in between. The CDR3 extends over 15 amino acids. CDR3 amino acids: CASRSRTRAFYEQYF. The CDR3 bases are TGCGCCAGCCGGTCTCGAACTCGGGCTTTCTACGAGCAGTACTTC. Full variable domain (remainder filled in from reference TRBV5-1 and TRBJ2-7): KAGVTQTPRYLIKTRGQQVTLSCSPISGHRSVSWYQQTPGQGLQFLFEYFSETQRNKGNFPGRFSGRQFSNSRSEMNVSTLELGDSALYLCASRSRTRAFYEQYFGPGTRLTVT.

V is TRBV6-5 and J is TRBJ2-1, with D hard to call. The CDR3 is made up of 14 amino acids. V was clipped by 2 bases and J by 8 bases, with 13 bases between them. In germline, CDR1 is MNHEY, CDR2 SVGAGI. Here the CDR3 reads CASSYNPTMDEQFF. In DNA, the CDR3 is TGTGCCAGCAGTTACAACCCCACAATGGATGAGCAGTTCTTC.

This chain connects TRBV19 to TRBJ2-7, with D hard to call. This CDR3 comprises 13 residues. Per the germline V gene, CDR1 is LNHDA and CDR2 is SQIVND (reference sequence). Trimming shortened V by 4 bases and J by 4 bases, and 11 bases separated the two germline ends. CDR3 region: CASSTGRSYEQYF. CDR3 nucleotide sequence: TGTGCCAGTAGTACTGGACGGTCTTACGAGCAGTACTTC.

This clone appeared a few times. The gene calls are TRBV6-1 and TRBJ2-7; D gene unclear. Germline loops: CDR1 MNHNS, CDR2 SASEGT. The V end lost 8 bases, the J end lost 4 bases, and 18 bases lay between the germline ends. The CDR3 extends over 14 amino acids. CDR3 in DNA: TGTGCCAGCTCTGGCCCATCGTTCGGGTACGAGCAGTACTTC. Translated, it gives CASSGPSFGYEQYF.

The chain combines TRBV15 with TRBJ2-2; D not certain. Trimming took 0 bases from V and 1 from J, leaving 9 bases between them. Germline values: CDR1 LNHNV, CDR2 YYDKDF (reference sequence). The CDR3 is 16 residues long. The CDR3 DNA reads TGTGCCACCAGCAGAGATCTAGAAGTGAACACCGGGGAGCTGTTTTTT. Its translation: CATSRDLEVNTGELFF. Full variable domain (rest looked up from reference TRBV15 and TRBJ2-2): DAMVIQNPRYQVTQFGKPVTLSCSQTLNHNVMYWYQQKSSQAPKLLFHYYDKDFNNEADTPDNFQSRRPNTSFCFLDIRSPGLGDTAMYLCATSRDLEVNTGELFFGEGSRLTVL.

This rearrangement joins TRBV11-2 to TRBJ2-7; D unresolved. Per the germline V gene, CDR1 is SGHAT and CDR2 is FQNNGV. V was shortened by 5 bases and J by 0 bases, with 8 bases between the two germline ends. This CDR3 contains 13 residues. In nucleotides, the CDR3 is TGTGCCAGCAGCCAGAGTCACTCCTACGAGCAGTACTTC. Amino acid sequence: CASSQSHSYEQYF.

The chain uses TRBV5-4 and TRBJ2-3; 8 bases match TRBD1. The germline V gene encodes CDR1 SGHNT and CDR2 YYREEE (reference sequence). The CDR3 extends over 15 amino acids. Trimming cost V 1 base and J 4 bases; bases outside gene matches: 5. CDR3 in amino acids: CASSLPGQGADTQYF. CDR3 bases: TGTGCCAGCAGCTTGCCTGGACAGGGCGCAGATACGCAGTATTTT.

V usage is TRBV2 and J usage is TRBJ1-1, with 7 bases that match TRBD1. This CDR3 is 15 amino acids long. Germline V gene data show CDR1 as SNHLY and CDR2 as FYNNEI. Germline trimming cut 7 bases from V and 3 bases from J; bases unmatched to any gene: 11. CDR3 sequence reads: CASTTQDRIYTEAFF. The CDR3 nucleotides are TGTGCCAGCACCACCCAGGACAGGATTTACACTGAAGCTTTCTTT.

This rearrangement joins TRBV4-1 to TRBJ2-1; 8 positions agree with TRBD1. The CDR3 is made up of 16 amino acids. The germline V gene has CDR1 MGHRA and CDR2 YSYEKL. The trim removed 5 bases at V and 4 bases at J, leaving 10 bases unmatched. In DNA, the CDR3 is TGCGCCAGCAGCAATCCGGCAGGGGGCTTTTACAATGAGCAGTTCTTC. Protein: CASSNPAGGFYNEQFF.

In nucleotides, the CDR3 is TGTGCCAGCAGCTTATTAGCGGGAGAAACCGGGGAGCTGTTTTTT. Its protein is CASSLLAGETGELFF. V gene TRBV7-6 combines with J gene TRBJ2-2; 9 bases agree with TRBD2. This CDR3 contains 15 residues. Germline V gene sequence: CDR1 SGHVS, CDR2 FNYEAQ. V was clipped by 2 bases and J by 5 bases; unmatched bases: 3.

This clone was observed a single time. V and J are TRBV5-1 and TRBJ1-2; D remains unclear. The CDR3 has 14 amino acids. The germline V gene encodes CDR1 SGHRS and CDR2 YFSETQ. V gave up 0 bases and J gave up 8 bases, with 14 bases separating them. The CDR3 reads CASSLAEGRGGYTF. DNA of the CDR3: TGCGCCAGCAGCTTGGCCGAGGGCCGCGGCGGCTACACCTTC.

The genes are TRBV18 and TRBJ2-7; D perhaps matches TRBD1 (6 bases). This CDR3 contains 11 residues. Trimming stripped 6 bases from V and 5 bases from J, with 8 bases between. Germline V gives CDR1 KGHSH, CDR2 LQKENI. The CDR3: CASSRGDEQYF. In DNA, the CDR3 is TGTGCCAGCTCCAGGGGCGACGAGCAGTACTTC.

This clone appeared a few times. The rearrangement joins TRBV30 to TRBJ1-5; D is uncertain. Germline CDR1 and CDR2: GTSNPN and SVGIG (reference sequence). Trimming took off 0 bases at V and 7 bases at J, with 10 bases between the two ends. CDR3 length: 13 amino acids. CDR3 DNA: TGTGCCTGGAGTGTTGGAGTTCTGCAGCCCCAGCATTTT. Translating gives CAWSVGVLQPQHF.

The CDR3 DNA follows: TGTGCCAGCAGCTTCTTACAGGGCTATGGCTACACCTTC. Translating gives CASSFLQGYGYTF. The chain couples TRBV4-2 to TRBJ1-2, with D perhaps matching TRBD1 (6 bases). In germline, CDR1 is LGHNA, CDR2 YNFKEQ. The CDR3 is made up of 13 amino acids. The ends were cut back, 5 bases at V and 4 bases at J, with 11 bases in the middle.

The chain employs TRBV7-2 and TRBJ2-2; tentatively, D is TRBD1 or TRBD2 (5 bases each). V dropped 1 base and J dropped 3 bases, with 12 bases sitting between them. The CDR3 is made up of 16 amino acids. Looked up from germline, CDR1 is SGHTA and CDR2 is FQGNSA. This CDR3 is CASSLVSGQDTGELFF. CDR3 bases: TGTGCCAGCAGCTTAGTGTCGGGGCAGGACACCGGGGAGCTGTTTTTT.

The chain combines TRBV19 with TRBJ1-1; D is possibly TRBD1 (5 bases). This CDR3 spans 14 amino acids. Between the trimmed V and J ends, which lost 4 bases and 4 bases, there was a span of 13 bases. CDR1 and CDR2 from the germline V gene are LNHDA and SQIVND (reference sequence). The CDR3 loop is CASSTGPRGTEAFF. Here the CDR3 DNA reads TGTGCCAGTAGTACAGGGCCCAGAGGCACTGAAGCTTTCTTT.

The table lists this clone with a few counts. This chain uses TRBV9 with TRBJ2-2; tentative D call: TRBD2 (5 bases). Germline V CDR1 and CDR2: SGDLS, YYNGEE. The V gene lost 0 bases and the J gene lost 3 bases, with 6 bases spanning the gap. This CDR3 spans 14 amino acids. The CDR3 DNA sequence: TGTGCCAGCAGCGTAGGGCGGGACACCGGGGAGCTGTTTTTT. Translation: CASSVGRDTGELFF.